This TCR beta chain was retrieved from a study of blood T cell repertoires in COVID-19. Overall study: T cells, B-cell-depleted T cells, or PBMCs provided the cDNA or gDNA that served as material.

V dropped 8 bases and J dropped 2 bases, with 18 bases sitting between them. The CDR3 spans 15 residues. Germline V gene sequence: CDR1 MNHEY, CDR2 SVGAGI. Using immunoSEQ multiplex PCR, the repertoire was profiled, and TCRdb retains in-frame clones only, with some absent. The sample lists under 350,000 clones; approximately 86% were seen once. The sequence came from a man younger than 35 with active or convalescent COVID-19. Sample: peripheral blood. The V and J genes are TRBV6-5 and TRBJ1-2; possible D gene TRBD1, 6 bases. As DNA, the CDR3 is TGTGCCAGCGGGGCTCGGACAGTCCGGAACTATGGCTACACCTTC. Translating it yields CASGARTVRNYGYTF.